This TCR beta chain derives from a study of cytomegalovirus exposure and HLA in healthy donors. Study-wide points: One variant, a missense change in DCLRE1C, was linked in a later analysis to TCR beta V- and J-gene trimming. The study designated over 150 TCR beta chains cytomegalovirus-associated. Previously analyzed data showed that most TCR beta V segments were productive at a frequency of about 87% or about 30%. Most TCR sequences were uncommon, yet certain public TCRs appeared in many donors.

Amplification used 60 Vbeta primers and 13 Jbeta primers. The method was immunoSEQ multiplex PCR; TCRdb's version includes in-frame clones alone and lacks a portion of them. Altogether 150,000 to 200,000 clones are present, 75% to 85% being singletons, with the ten largest covering approximately 2%. On this clone: The antigen remains unidentified.

The source of this sequence is a woman aged 18-29 years in good health and CMV-seropositive. The sequenced material came from PBMCs.

For the CDR3, the DNA is TGTGCCAGCAGCCCTAGAGGTAAAGTCTACAATGAGCAGTTCTTC. Encoded protein: CASSPRGKVYNEQFF. The chain recombines TRBV4-2 with TRBJ2-1; D gene ambiguous. Germline CDR1 reads LGHNA; CDR2 reads YNFKEQ. Trimming stripped 4 bases from V and 3 bases from J, with 13 bases between. The CDR3 covers 15 residues.